The 14 T cell receptor beta chains given below trace back to one sample, sequenced in a study of T cells in lung cancer brain metastases. The protocol was immunoSEQ multiplex PCR, while the TCRdb copy is restricted to in-frame clones and leaves out a portion. The sample contains more than 4,000 clones, 80% to 85% of which appear only once. Sequenced sample: tumor tissue from the primary lung tumor. Receptor source: a woman between 50 and 59 years old with non-small cell lung cancer.

This clone has only one observation. The chain carries TRBV7-9 and TRBJ2-2; D is unresolved. Trimming shortened V by 1 base and J by 2 bases, and 8 bases separated the two germline ends. This CDR3 spans 15 amino acids. CDR1 is SEHNR and CDR2 is FQNEAQ in the germline V gene (reference sequence). The CDR3 nucleotides are TGTGCCAGCAGCTTAGTTCGCGGCAACACCGGGGAGCTGTTTTTT. It encodes CASSLVRGNTGELFF.

This clone showed up just a few times. This chain connects TRBV25-1 to TRBJ2-7, with 7 bases that match TRBD1. Germline V gives CDR1 MGHDK, CDR2 SYGVNS. The J segment lost 3 bases and the V segment lost 8 bases, leaving 7 bases of the junction unmatched. The CDR3 runs 13 residues. The chain's CDR3 is CASGGQESYEQYF. CDR3 nucleotides: TGTGCCAGCGGAGGACAGGAGAGCTACGAGCAGTACTTC.

As to this clone: A junction boundary mismatches the germline segment, possibly from a read error. This chain links TRBV11-2 with TRBJ2-3; the D gene is possibly TRBD2 (6 bases). The CDR3 has 16 amino acids. Germline lookup yields CDR1 SGHAT and CDR2 FQNNGV. The CDR3 DNA is TGTGCCAGCAGCTACCTAGGCGGGGCCTCCACAGATATGCAGTATTTT. Its translation is CASSYLGGASTDMQYF.

This rearrangement joins TRBV6-5 to TRBJ1-1; the D is unclear. Per germline, CDR1 MNHEY and CDR2 SVGAGI. This CDR3 comprises 13 residues. The ends were cut back, 2 bases at V and 1 base at J, with 5 bases in the middle. The CDR3 region is CASSYGSNTEAFF. CDR3 in DNA: TGTGCCAGCAGTTACGGTTCGAACACTGAAGCTTTCTTT.

The chain joins TRBV11-2 to TRBJ1-2, with no clear D. Germline CDR1 and CDR2: SGHAT and FQNNGV. This CDR3 comprises 11 residues. Trimming cost V 4 bases and J 5 bases, with 5 bases left between them. Here the CDR3 reads CASSSGYGYTF. CDR3 nucleotide sequence: TGTGCCAGCAGCTCAGGTTATGGCTACACCTTC. The full variable domain, its missing parts supplied by reference TRBV11-2 and TRBJ1-2, is EAGVAQSPRYKIIEKRQSVAFWCNPISGHATLYWYQQILGQGPKLLIQFQNNGVVDDSQLPKDRFSAERLKGVDSTLKIQPAKLEDSAVYLCASSSGYGYTFGSGTRLTVV.

This chain connects TRBV27 to TRBJ2-1, with D hard to call. Germline V gene sequence: CDR1 MNHEY, CDR2 SMNVEV (reference sequence). Trimming took off 2 bases at V and 0 bases at J, with 11 bases between the two ends. There are 16 residues in the CDR3. The CDR3 bases are TGTGCCAGCAGTTTAATCTTCACAAGCTCCTACAATGAGCAGTTCTTC. Protein: CASSLIFTSSYNEQFF.

This chain uses TRBV30 with TRBJ1-2; TRBD1 matches at 9 bases. The CDR3 is 15 amino acids. Looked up from germline, CDR1 is GTSNPN and CDR2 is SVGIG (reference sequence). The V gene end was trimmed by 2 bases and the J gene end by 4 bases; junction bases not matched to a gene: 8. The DNA for the CDR3 is TGTGCCTGGAGTCACGGGACAGGGATGGCCTATGGCTACACCTTC. It translates to CAWSHGTGMAYGYTF.

This sequence joins TRBV6-1 and TRBJ2-5; D gene unclear. The DNA end is more similar to TRBJ2-7, so the J call may be wrong. CDR3 size: 12 residues. Germline loops: CDR1 MNHNS, CDR2 SASEGT. CDR3 in amino acids: CASADLSYEQYF. The CDR3 bases are TGTGCCAGCGCCGACCTAAGCTACGAGCAGTACTTC.

This clone was observed a handful of times. The rearrangement joins TRBV7-9 to TRBJ2-7, with D uncertain. Germline V CDR1 and CDR2: SEHNR, FQNEAQ (reference sequence). V was clipped by 3 bases and J by 5 bases, with 8 bases between them. The CDR3 is made up of 12 amino acids. The CDR3 loop is CASSFLTNEQYF. CDR3 nucleotides: TGTGCCAGCAGCTTCCTCACCAACGAGCAGTACTTC.

The rearrangement joins TRBV30 to TRBJ1-2, with D unresolved. Looked up from germline, CDR1 is GTSNPN and CDR2 is SVGIG (reference sequence). CDR3 length equals 14 residues. The ends were cut back, 0 bases at V and 4 bases at J, with 12 bases in the middle. CDR3 protein: CAWSVLGVVYGYTF. In nucleotides, the CDR3 is TGTGCCTGGAGTGTACTTGGGGTAGTCTATGGCTACACCTTC.

Comments on this clone: The identical CDR3 is also encoded by other nucleotide sequences in the sample. The chain joins TRBV7-9 to TRBJ1-4; 9 bases agree with TRBD1. The germline CDR1 and CDR2 sequences are SEHNR and FQNEAQ (reference sequence). V shed 6 bases and J 7 bases; nucleotides not matched to a gene: 9. The CDR3 is 15 residues long. The CDR3 is CASSSGQGRVEKLFF. The CDR3 DNA is TGTGCCAGCAGTTCGGGACAGGGTCGCGTTGAAAAACTGTTTTTT.

The rearrangement joins TRBV7-2 to TRBJ2-5; D is perhaps TRBD2 (6 bases). V lost 1 base to trimming and J lost 1 base, with 10 bases between them. The V gene's germline CDR1 is SGHTA and CDR2 FQGNSA. The CDR3 has 15 amino acids. This CDR3 is CASSLDGRAQETQYF. The CDR3 coding sequence is TGTGCCAGCAGCTTAGACGGGAGAGCCCAAGAGACCCAGTACTTC.

The chain links TRBV28 to TRBJ1-5; 8 positions match TRBD1. Germline V gene lookup returns CDR1 MDHEN and CDR2 SYDVKM. The CDR3 runs to 14 residues. V shed 4 bases, J shed 6 bases, and the junction held 5 bases outside the gene matches. CDR3 loop: CASSSGQGGQPQHF. For the CDR3, the DNA is TGTGCCAGCAGTTCCGGACAGGGCGGTCAGCCCCAGCATTTT.

The chain combines TRBV6-1 with TRBJ2-1; D not certain. This CDR3 spans 13 amino acids. Trimming shortened V by 7 bases and J by 7 bases, and 14 bases separated the two germline ends. Germline V lookup: CDR1 MNHNS, CDR2 SASEGT. The CDR3 DNA reads as TGTGCCAGCATGTCTAGTTCTACTAATGAGCAGTTCTTC. Translating gives CASMSSSTNEQFF.